This T cell receptor (beta chain) comes out of a study of T cells in Graves' hyperthyroidism and ophthalmopathy. Looked up from germline, CDR1 is MNHNY and CDR2 is SVGAGI (reference sequence). The junction had 2 bases not matched to a gene; V was cut back by 0 bases and J by 4 bases. The CDR3 consists of 15 residues. Amplified regions were TCR beta CDR3 sequences from RNA transcripts. HTBI primers were used for first-round RT-PCR of the TCR CDR3. MiXCR, run by TCRdb on the multiplex PCR reads, gives a single entry per CDR3 protein. The profile covers nearly 600,000 distinct CDR3 sequences, with 12% to 15% appearing a single time and roughly 7% taken by the ten largest. The study's findings and limits: In validation, the model predicted ophthalmopathy. These predictions came a median about 6.5 months before onset.

There are a few counts of this clonotype. Its antigen is as yet unknown. The TCR comes from a woman aged 18-29 years with Graves' ophthalmopathy. This chain connects TRBV6-6 to TRBJ1-5; 8 bases line up with TRBD1. The source material was blood. CDR3: CASSYSTGGNQPQHF. CDR3 nucleotide sequence: TGTGCCAGCAGTTACTCTACAGGGGGTAATCAGCCCCAGCATTTT.